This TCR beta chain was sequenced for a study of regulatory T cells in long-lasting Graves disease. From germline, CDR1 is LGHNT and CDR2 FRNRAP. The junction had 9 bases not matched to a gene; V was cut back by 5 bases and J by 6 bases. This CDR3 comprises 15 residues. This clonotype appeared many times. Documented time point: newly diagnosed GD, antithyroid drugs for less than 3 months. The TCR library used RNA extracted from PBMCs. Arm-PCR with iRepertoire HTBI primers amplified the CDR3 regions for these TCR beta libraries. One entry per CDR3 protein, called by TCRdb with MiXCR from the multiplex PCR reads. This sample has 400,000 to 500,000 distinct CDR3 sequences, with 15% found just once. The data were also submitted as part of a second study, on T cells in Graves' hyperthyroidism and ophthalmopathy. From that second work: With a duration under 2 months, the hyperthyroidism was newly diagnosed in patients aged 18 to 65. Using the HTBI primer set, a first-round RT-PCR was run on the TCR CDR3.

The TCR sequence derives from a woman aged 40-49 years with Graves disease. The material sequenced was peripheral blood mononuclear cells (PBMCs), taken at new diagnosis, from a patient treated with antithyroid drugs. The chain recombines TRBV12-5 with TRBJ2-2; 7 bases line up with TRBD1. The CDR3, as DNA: TGTGCTAGTGGTACAGAGACAGGGTACGCCGGGGAGCTGTTTTTT. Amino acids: CASGTETGYAGELFF.